This entry lists 30 T cell receptor beta chains sequenced from one sample in a study of blood T cell repertoires in COVID-19. Profiling relied on immunoSEQ multiplex PCR, and the TCRdb table lists in-frame clones only, not all of them. The data hold 150,000 or so clones, with 70% to 85% observed a single time. The sample consisted of peripheral blood. The receptors were gathered from a woman of 80 years or more with acute or convalescent COVID-19.

V and J are TRBV18 and TRBJ2-5; D might be TRBD2 (6 bases). Trimming stripped 3 bases from V and 5 bases from J, with 10 bases between. The CDR3 is 13 amino acids. Per germline, CDR1 KGHSH and CDR2 LQKENI. The CDR3 coding sequence is TGTGCCAGCTCACCTCGACGGGGGGAGACCCAGTACTTC. It specifies CASSPRRGETQYF.

The V and J genes are TRBV14 and TRBJ1-3; the match to TRBD1 covers 8 bases. The CDR3 is made up of 19 amino acids. Per the germline V gene, CDR1 is SGHDN and CDR2 is FVKESK. V lost 4 bases, J lost 0 bases, and 14 bases stayed unmatched. CDR3 DNA sequence: TGTGCCAGCAGCCGCCTAGGGTCGGGACAGGCGAACTCTGGAAACACCATATATTTT. It encodes CASSRLGSGQANSGNTIYF.

This chain uses TRBV12-3 or TRBV12-4 with TRBJ2-7, with 11 bases lining up with TRBD1. With V trimmed by 3 bases and J by 6 bases, 1 base remained unmatched. The CDR3 is made up of 13 amino acids. CDR3 in DNA: TGTGCCAGCAGTTTTGGGACAGGGGGCGAGCAGTACTTC. Protein sequence: CASSFGTGGEQYF.

The V call is TRBV19, the J call TRBJ1-5, with D unclear. V lost 7 bases, J lost 1 base, and 11 bases lay in between. Germline lookup yields CDR1 LNHDA and CDR2 SQIVND (reference sequence). The CDR3 sequence is 14 residues long. The CDR3 sequence: CASTRVGSNQPQHF. CDR3 in DNA: TGTGCCAGTACGAGGGTGGGAAGCAATCAGCCCCAGCATTTT.

The chain links TRBV19 to TRBJ2-6; D is perhaps TRBD2 (6 bases). Germline-derived CDR1 and CDR2 are LNHDA and SQIVND (reference sequence). The CDR3 spans 16 residues. With 9 bases removed from V and 0 bases from J, the gap between germline ends came to 15 bases. As DNA, the CDR3 is TGTGCCAGCAACCCTCCCGGGAGCTCTGGGGCCAACGTCCTGACTTTC. Encoded protein: CASNPPGSSGANVLTF.

The chain is built from TRBV18 and TRBJ2-7; D is possibly TRBD1 (6 bases). The CDR3 runs to 14 residues. Trimming stripped 4 bases from V and 3 bases from J, with 13 bases between. Germline values: CDR1 KGHSH, CDR2 LQKENI. CDR3 in DNA: TGTGCCAGCTCACTTACTAAACAGGGCTACGAGCAGTACTTC. It translates to CASSLTKQGYEQYF.

The rearrangement uses TRBV6-1 and TRBJ2-6, with D tentatively TRBD2 (5 bases). Per the germline V gene, CDR1 is MNHNS and CDR2 is SASEGT. Deletions cut 3 bases from V and 0 bases from J, with 6 bases between. The CDR3 runs 15 residues. The CDR3 nucleotides are TGTGCCAGCAGTGAGGGGAGCTCTGGGGCCAACGTCCTGACTTTC. Translated, it gives CASSEGSSGANVLTF.

The chain has TRBV3-1 (or the pseudogene TRBV3-2) and TRBJ1-1; 10 bases line up with TRBD1. Trimming at V came to 4 bases and at J to 3 bases, leaving 5 bases not matched to a gene. The CDR3 has 15 residues. In germline, CDR1 is LGHDT, CDR2 YNNKEL (reference sequence). The CDR3 loop is CASSPRTGGDTEAFF. CDR3 nucleotides: TGTGCCAGCAGCCCTCGGACAGGGGGGGACACTGAAGCTTTCTTT.

The rearrangement joins TRBV5-4 to TRBJ2-5, with 11 bases matching TRBD2. J lost 5 bases, V lost 3 bases, and 12 bases had no gene match. Germline V lookup: CDR1 SGHNT, CDR2 YYREEE (reference sequence). The CDR3 runs 17 residues. The CDR3 sequence: CASSSPPSSGRGETQYF. DNA of the CDR3: TGTGCCAGCAGCTCACCCCCTAGTAGCGGGAGGGGGGAGACCCAGTACTTC.

In this sample, this clone turned up once. The rearrangement links TRBV5-1 to TRBJ2-7; maybe TRBD1 (5 bases). From germline, CDR1 is SGHRS and CDR2 YFSETQ. Trimming took 0 bases from V and 6 from J, leaving 16 bases between them. The CDR3 sequence is 15 residues long. The CDR3 region is CASSLGVGRVREQYF. Here the CDR3 DNA reads TGCGCCAGCAGCTTGGGTGTCGGCAGGGTCCGCGAGCAGTACTTC.

This chain joins TRBV10-1 and TRBJ1-2; D unclear. The CDR3 is 15 residues long. Trimming took 6 bases from V and 5 from J, leaving 19 bases between them. Germline CDR1 reads WNHNN; CDR2 reads SYGVQD (reference sequence). In DNA, the CDR3 is TGCGCCAGCAGCCCTGGGCCAGGATGGGAGTATGGCTACACCTTC. This gives the protein CASSPGPGWEYGYTF.

V usage is TRBV14 and J usage is TRBJ2-1, with 9 bases lining up with TRBD2. The germline CDR1 and CDR2 sequences are SGHDN and FVKESK. There are 16 residues in the CDR3. The V segment lost 1 base and the J segment 3 bases; nucleotides outside the gene matches: 4. The DNA of the CDR3 is TGTGCCAGCAGCCAAGGCGGGACTAGCCTCTACAATGAGCAGTTCTTC. Protein sequence: CASSQGGTSLYNEQFF.

This chain uses TRBV6-2 or TRBV6-3 with TRBJ1-2; TRBD1 might be the D (6 bases). V was cut by 3 bases and J by 3 bases, with 14 bases left in between. In germline, CDR1 is MNHEY, CDR2 SVGEGT. This CDR3 spans 15 amino acids. CDR3 loop: CASSYPTGTYYGYTF. The CDR3, as DNA: TGTGCCAGCAGTTATCCGACAGGAACCTACTATGGCTACACCTTC.

The rearrangement links TRBV18 to TRBJ2-2, with D possibly being TRBD1 (6 bases). CDR3 length: 18 amino acids. Trimming shortened V by 4 bases and J by 0 bases, and 18 bases separated the two germline ends. CDR1 KGHSH and CDR2 LQKENI come from the germline V gene. The CDR3 region has the DNA TGTGCCAGCTCACGGAAGGGGATAGGGGGATCGAACACCGGGGAGCTGTTTTTT. It specifies CASSRKGIGGSNTGELFF.

The gene calls are TRBV11-2 and TRBJ2-1; 12 bases align to TRBD2. The CDR3 length is 16 residues. V gave up 4 bases and J gave up 2 bases; unmatched junction bases: 3. Germline V CDR1 and CDR2: SGHAT, FQNNGV. The CDR3 DNA follows: TGTGCCAGCAGCTCGGGACTAGCGGGTGCCTACAATGAGCAGTTCTTC. Protein sequence: CASSSGLAGAYNEQFF.

V is TRBV3-1 (or the pseudogene TRBV3-2) and J is TRBJ2-3; the D gene is possibly TRBD2 (5 bases). Per the germline V gene, CDR1 is LGHDT and CDR2 is YNNKEL (reference sequence). V lost 5 bases, J lost 3 bases, and 6 bases lay in between. The CDR3 covers 12 residues. CDR3 region: CASSGLTDTQYF. CDR3 coding DNA: TGTGCCAGCAGCGGACTTACAGATACGCAGTATTTT.

The chain couples TRBV7-9 to TRBJ2-5, with 11 nucleotides matching TRBD2. From germline, CDR1 is SEHNR and CDR2 FQNEAQ (reference sequence). The V gene end was trimmed by 3 bases and the J gene end by 1 base; junction bases not matched to a gene: 13. The CDR3 spans 19 residues. The CDR3, as DNA: TGTGCCAGCAGCTTGCAGGGGAGTTGGACTAGCGGGCTCCAAGAGACCCAGTACTTC. Protein: CASSLQGSWTSGLQETQYF.

As regards this clone: The sample carries other DNA sequences with the same CDR3. V usage is TRBV18 and J usage is TRBJ1-1; TRBD1 matches at 9 bases. Looked up from germline, CDR1 is KGHSH and CDR2 is LQKENI. V was clipped by 6 bases and J by 1 base; unmatched bases: 3. This CDR3 has 14 residues. The DNA of the CDR3 is TGTGCCAGCTCTCCGACAGGGGGGAACACTGAAGCTTTCTTT. Protein: CASSPTGGNTEAFF.

This clone showed up just a few times. CDR3 protein: CASSEGPTVYEQYF. CDR3 nucleotides: TGTGCCAGCAGTGAAGGCCCGACAGTTTACGAGCAGTACTTC. V usage is TRBV2 and J usage is TRBJ2-7; possibly TRBD1 for D (5 bases). V shed 1 base and J shed 4 bases, with 11 bases lying between them. CDR1 is SNHLY, CDR2 FYNNEI, per germline. The CDR3 runs 14 residues. Complete variable domain (other parts from reference TRBV2 and TRBJ2-7): EPEVTQTPSHQVTQMGQEVILRCVPISNHLYFYWYRQILGQKVEFLVSFYNNEISEKSEIFDDQFSVERPDGSNFTLKIRSTKLEDSAMYFCASSEGPTVYEQYFGPGTRLTVT.

The chain joins TRBV7-6 to TRBJ2-3, with 8 bases matching TRBD1. The germline V gene has CDR1 SGHVS and CDR2 FNYEAQ. The CDR3 covers 17 residues. J was trimmed by 1 base and V by 1 base; bases with no gene match: 7. CDR3 DNA sequence: TGTGCCAGCAGCTTAGACTGGTCGGGACAGGGCACAGATACGCAGTATTTT. Its translation: CASSLDWSGQGTDTQYF.

The rearrangement joins TRBV10-3 to TRBJ2-1, with 15 bases lining up with TRBD2. Germline CDR1 and CDR2: ENHRY and SYGVKD. J lost 9 bases, V lost 3 bases, and 6 bases had no gene match. CDR3 length equals 16 residues. CDR3 nucleotide sequence: TGTGCCATCAGTGAACGGACTAGCGGGAGGGCCGGTGAGCAGTTCTTC. Translated: CAISERTSGRAGEQFF.

This clone has only one observation. The chain employs TRBV9 and TRBJ2-1, with TRBD2 matching 7 bases. This CDR3 has 14 amino acids. V lost 2 bases, J lost 5 bases, and 4 bases stayed unmatched. Germline CDR1 is SGDLS and CDR2 is YYNGEE. The DNA for the CDR3 is TGTGCCAGCAGCGTCACAGCGGGAAACAATGAGCAGTTCTTC. It codes for CASSVTAGNNEQFF.

The rearrangement links TRBV29-1 to TRBJ1-1; D is unclear. This CDR3 is built from 10 residues. V lost 6 bases and J 3 bases, leaving 5 bases between the germline ends. The germline V gene has CDR1 SQVTM and CDR2 ANQGSEA. The CDR3 loop is CSVRDTEAFF. Written as DNA, the CDR3 is TGCAGCGTCCGGGACACTGAAGCTTTCTTT.

The rearrangement uses TRBV3-1 (or the pseudogene TRBV3-2) and TRBJ2-7; weak D call: TRBD2 (6 bases). Germline V gives CDR1 LGHDT, CDR2 YNNKEL (reference sequence). The CDR3 is made up of 14 amino acids. The V gene lost 4 bases and the J gene lost 4 bases, with 14 bases spanning the gap. DNA for the CDR3: TGTGCCAGCAGCCTGGGACTCCCAGGGTACGAGCAGTACTTC. Its protein is CASSLGLPGYEQYF.

The chain is built from TRBV7-9 and TRBJ1-2; no reliable D call. The CDR3 contains 13 residues. Trimming removed 1 base at V and 5 bases at J, with 8 bases between. Germline assignment: CDR1 SEHNR and CDR2 FQNEAQ (reference sequence). The CDR3 sequence: CASSLVPGYGYTF. In nucleotides, the CDR3 is TGTGCCAGCAGCTTAGTCCCGGGATATGGCTACACCTTC.

The chain employs TRBV3-1 (or the pseudogene TRBV3-2) and TRBJ2-2; a weak D match, TRBD1 (6 bases). Trimming left V 4 bases short and J 1 base short, with 7 bases between. The CDR3 totals 14 residues. Per the germline V gene, CDR1 is LGHDT and CDR2 is YNNKEL (reference sequence). The CDR3 is CASSPGQNTGELFF. The CDR3 DNA is TGTGCCAGCAGCCCGGGACAGAACACCGGGGAGCTGTTTTTT.

The chain joins TRBV9 to TRBJ2-1, with TRBD2 matching 7 bases. The CDR3 covers 15 residues. V trimming: 0 bases; J trimming: 5 bases; junction bases outside the gene matches: 5. Germline V gene sequence: CDR1 SGDLS, CDR2 YYNGEE. CDR3 loop: CASSVGLAADNEQFF. CDR3 nucleotides: TGTGCCAGCAGCGTAGGTCTAGCGGCAGACAATGAGCAGTTCTTC. The full variable domain, completed using reference TRBV9 and TRBJ2-1, is DSGVTQTPKHLITATGQRVTLRCSPRSGDLSVYWYQQSLDQGLQFLIQYYNGEERAKGNILERFSAQQFPDLHSELNLSSLELGDSALYFCASSVGLAADNEQFFGPGTRLTVL.

V and J are TRBV7-9 and TRBJ1-1, with 7 bases lining up with TRBD1. Per the germline V gene, CDR1 is SEHNR and CDR2 is FQNEAQ (reference sequence). With V trimmed by 4 bases and J by 1 base, 0 bases remained unmatched. This CDR3 region has 13 residues. CDR3 DNA: TGTGCCAGCAGCTGGGACAGGAACACTGAAGCTTTCTTT. Its translation: CASSWDRNTEAFF.

The rearrangement links TRBV6-2 or TRBV6-3 to TRBJ1-2, with D hard to call. The CDR3 is made up of 15 amino acids. Trimming pared 0 bases from V and 4 bases from J, leaving 12 bases between. Per the germline V gene, CDR1 is MNHEY and CDR2 is SVGEGT. The CDR3 reads CASSYSSLESYGYTF. The CDR3 bases are TGTGCCAGCAGTTACTCGAGCCTGGAGAGCTATGGCTACACCTTC.

This chain uses TRBV24-1 with TRBJ2-1; 11 bases match TRBD1. From germline, CDR1 is KGHDR and CDR2 SFDVKD. The trim removed 9 bases at V and 7 bases at J, leaving 10 bases unmatched. The CDR3 covers 15 residues. The CDR3 DNA sequence: TGTGCCACCTCGGACGGGACAGGGGGTTGGAATGAGCAGTTCTTC. Residues: CATSDGTGGWNEQFF.